Each of the 20 T cell receptor beta chains below was sequenced from the same sample in a study of vaccination and CD4 T cells after COVID-19. These receptors lack a known antigen. The Oncomine TCR Beta short-read assay was applied to DNA of cultured CD4+ T cells. TCRdb analysed the PCR reads with MiXCR anew, one entry per CDR3 protein. Among 15,000 to 20,000 distinct CDR3 sequences listed, about half were seen once. Treatment here: approximately 9-day PBMC culture with coronavirus spike peptide pools or control peptides (ViraFEST assay). This sample comprised CD4+ T cells from blood, cultured in vitro, obtained before SARS-CoV-2 vaccination. Source of these receptors: a human donor who had recovered from COVID-19.

The J gene is TRBJ1-2, the V gene TRBV5-1; 10 bases are shared with TRBD1. Losses at the gene ends were 4 bases for V and 8 bases for J; bases not matched to a gene: 8. The CDR3 sequence is 14 residues long. The V gene's germline CDR1 is SGHRS and CDR2 YFSETQ. This CDR3 is CASSPQDRGRGYTF. The CDR3 DNA reads as TGCGCCAGCAGCCCGCAGGACAGGGGGAGAGGCTACACCTTC.

The CDR3 reads CSARDYTNYGYTF. The CDR3 nucleotides are TGCAGTGCTAGAGATTACACAAACTATGGCTACACCTTC. The genes are TRBV20-1 and TRBJ1-2, with D unclear. V was cut by 0 bases and J by 2 bases, with 7 bases left in between. This CDR3 has 13 amino acids. CDR1 and CDR2 from the germline V gene are DFQATT and SNEGSKA (reference sequence).

This clonotype was counted a few times. CDR3 DNA sequence: TGTGCCAGCAGCCTCAACGGGGGATCACCCCTCCACTTT. Translated: CASSLNGGSPLHF. This rearrangement joins TRBV7-8 to TRBJ1-6; tentatively, D is TRBD1 (5 bases). The CDR3 totals 13 residues. CDR1 is SGHVS, CDR2 FQNEAQ, per germline. The V end was cut by 5 bases, the J end by 10 bases, with 12 bases between.

The chain is built from TRBV2 and TRBJ1-1; a weak D match, TRBD1 (5 bases). V was cut by 2 bases and J by 5 bases, with 9 bases left in between. Germline V gene data show CDR1 as SNHLY and CDR2 as FYNNEI. The CDR3 has 13 residues. CDR3 nucleotide sequence: TGTGCCAGCAGTGAACGCGGGGCTACTGAAGCTTTCTTT. Its protein is CASSERGATEAFF.

The chain links TRBV19 to TRBJ2-7; D unclear. This CDR3 spans 11 amino acids. V lost 4 bases, J lost 5 bases, and 6 bases lay in between. The germline V gene encodes CDR1 LNHDA and CDR2 SQIVND (reference sequence). The CDR3 region has the DNA TGTGCCAGTAGTAACATGGACGAGCAGTACTTC. This codes for CASSNMDEQYF.

The chain joins TRBV20-1 to TRBJ1-6; no firm D call. CDR3 size: 14 residues. Germline lookup yields CDR1 DFQATT and CDR2 SNEGSKA (reference sequence). Trimming pared 5 bases from V and 4 bases from J, leaving 12 bases between. CDR3 coding DNA: TGCAGTGCTCCAGACCGGTTATATAATTCACCCCTCCACTTT. This translates into CSAPDRLYNSPLHF.

The CDR3 sequence: CASFIQGADEQFF. The CDR3 DNA follows: TGTGCCAGCTTCATACAGGGTGCCGATGAGCAGTTCTTC. The V call is TRBV5-4, the J call TRBJ2-1; weak D call: TRBD1 (6 bases). CDR1 and CDR2 from the germline V gene are SGHNT and YYREEE (reference sequence). V lost 7 bases and J lost 8, with 16 bases in between. CDR3 size: 13 residues.

This chain joins TRBV5-4 and TRBJ2-2; D perhaps matches TRBD1 (5 bases). Germline CDR1 reads SGHNT; CDR2 reads YYREEE (reference sequence). The CDR3 loop spans 15 amino acids. The V gene lost 0 bases and the J gene lost 3 bases, with 9 bases spanning the gap. In nucleotides, the CDR3 is TGTGCCAGCAGCTTGGGACAGTCTTACACCGGGGAGCTGTTTTTT. It encodes CASSLGQSYTGELFF.

This clonotype has only one observation. The J gene is TRBJ1-2, the V gene TRBV1; the D call of TRBD1 is as the table states it, not checked on the DNA. TRBV1 is annotated as a pseudogene. The CDR3 spans 17 residues. The CDR3 reads CTSSQDGDRGLNYGYTF. The CDR3 DNA reads as TGCACCAGCAGCCAAGATGGGGACAGGGGCCTTAACTATGGCTACACCTTC.

This clonotype was seen a few times. This chain links TRBV7-9 with TRBJ2-7; D not resolved. This CDR3 spans 13 amino acids. Trimming removed 2 bases from V and 4 bases from J, with 9 bases in between. Germline CDR1 is SEHNR and CDR2 is FQNEAQ (reference sequence). CDR3: CASSLSVRYEQYF. The CDR3 DNA sequence: TGTGCCAGCAGCTTAAGTGTGAGGTACGAGCAGTACTTC.

The chain recombines TRBV25-1 with TRBJ2-2, with TRBD1 as a possible D gene (6 bases). The V end was cut by 8 bases, the J end by 1 base, with 11 bases between. CDR1 MGHDK and CDR2 SYGVNS come from the germline V gene. The CDR3 is made up of 14 amino acids. In nucleotides, the CDR3 is TGTGCCAGCGTCGACAGGAGGAACACCGGGGAGCTGTTTTTT. Translating it yields CASVDRRNTGELFF.

The chain uses TRBV20-1 and TRBJ2-3; TRBD1 is a possible D gene (5 bases). Between the trimmed V and J ends, which lost 6 bases and 6 bases, there was a span of 22 bases. Germline V gene sequence: CDR1 DFQATT, CDR2 SNEGSKA (reference sequence). The CDR3 has 15 amino acids. The chain's CDR3 is CSASSRADSEDTQYF. The CDR3 bases are TGCAGTGCATCATCGCGAGCAGACAGTGAGGATACGCAGTATTTT.

This clonotype was found a few times. The J gene is TRBJ2-5, the V gene TRBV7-8; 7 nucleotides align to TRBD1. The germline gives CDR1 SGHVS, CDR2 FQNEAQ. There are 14 residues in the CDR3. Losses at the gene ends were 2 bases for V and 4 bases for J; bases not matched to a gene: 4. CDR3 coding DNA: TGTGCCAGCAGCTTAAGGGGGCAGGGAGAGACCCAGTACTTC. The encoded protein is CASSLRGQGETQYF.

The sample holds a few counts of this clonotype. The chain joins TRBV20-1 to TRBJ1-6; 8 positions agree with TRBD1. Germline-derived CDR1 and CDR2 are DFQATT and SNEGSKA (reference sequence). With V trimmed by 5 bases and J by 10 bases, 7 bases remained unmatched. The CDR3 is 13 residues long. The CDR3 nucleotides are TGCAGTGCTCCGGACAGGGTCCAATCACCCCTCCACTTT. It translates to CSAPDRVQSPLHF.

The chain is built from TRBV6-1 and TRBJ2-1; TRBD1 agrees at 8 bases. There are 14 residues in the CDR3. The germline V gene has CDR1 MNHNS and CDR2 SASEGT. V shed 6 bases and J 7 bases; nucleotides not matched to a gene: 8. In DNA, the CDR3 is TGTGCCAGCAGATCGGACAGGGATAGGAATGAGCAGTTCTTC. Its protein is CASRSDRDRNEQFF.

This clonotype was picked up a small number of times. The V and J genes are TRBV20-1 and TRBJ1-2; maybe TRBD1 (6 bases). V was cut by 6 bases and J by 7 bases, with 15 bases left in between. Germline CDR1 and CDR2: DFQATT and SNEGSKA (reference sequence). This CDR3 region has 12 residues. The CDR3 loop is CSAFHRDSGYTF. CDR3 sequence (DNA): TGCAGTGCCTTCCACAGGGATTCTGGCTACACCTTC.

Regarding this clonotype: Sequence at one end of the junction differs from germline and may be a read error. The genes are TRBV14 and TRBJ1-2; TRBD1 matches 7 bases. CDR3 length: 13 amino acids. Germline values: CDR1 SGHDN, CDR2 FVKESK. The DNA of the CDR3 is TGTGCCAGCGGACAGGATCCTAACTTTGGCTACACCTTC. Translating it yields CASGQDPNFGYTF.

The CDR3 reads CSARNSGSPTDTQYF. Written as DNA, the CDR3 is TGCAGTGCTAGGAATAGCGGGAGTCCCACAGATACGCAGTATTTT. The genes are TRBV20-1 and TRBJ2-3; 9 bases align to TRBD2. Germline CDR1 DFQATT, CDR2 SNEGSKA (reference sequence). The CDR3 has 15 residues. V lost 3 bases and J lost 2; bases outside the gene matches: 6.

This sequence joins TRBV5-1 and TRBJ2-7; TRBD2 agrees at 8 bases. The CDR3 length is 15 residues. Looked up from germline, CDR1 is SGHRS and CDR2 is YFSETQ. The trim removed 2 bases at V and 4 bases at J, leaving 8 bases unmatched. CDR3 nucleotide sequence: TGCGCCAGCAGCTTAAAAGCGGGAGTTTATTACGAGCAGTACTTC. Its protein is CASSLKAGVYYEQYF.

This clonotype was recorded once. V is TRBV18 and J is TRBJ2-2; no clear D gene. CDR1 and CDR2 from the germline V gene are KGHSH and LQKENI. CDR3 length: 16 amino acids. V was cut by 3 bases and J by 0 bases, with 11 bases left in between. Written as DNA, the CDR3 is TGTGCCAGCTCACCTCAGCCCAGCACGAACACCGGGGAGCTGTTTTTT. Translated: CASSPQPSTNTGELFF.